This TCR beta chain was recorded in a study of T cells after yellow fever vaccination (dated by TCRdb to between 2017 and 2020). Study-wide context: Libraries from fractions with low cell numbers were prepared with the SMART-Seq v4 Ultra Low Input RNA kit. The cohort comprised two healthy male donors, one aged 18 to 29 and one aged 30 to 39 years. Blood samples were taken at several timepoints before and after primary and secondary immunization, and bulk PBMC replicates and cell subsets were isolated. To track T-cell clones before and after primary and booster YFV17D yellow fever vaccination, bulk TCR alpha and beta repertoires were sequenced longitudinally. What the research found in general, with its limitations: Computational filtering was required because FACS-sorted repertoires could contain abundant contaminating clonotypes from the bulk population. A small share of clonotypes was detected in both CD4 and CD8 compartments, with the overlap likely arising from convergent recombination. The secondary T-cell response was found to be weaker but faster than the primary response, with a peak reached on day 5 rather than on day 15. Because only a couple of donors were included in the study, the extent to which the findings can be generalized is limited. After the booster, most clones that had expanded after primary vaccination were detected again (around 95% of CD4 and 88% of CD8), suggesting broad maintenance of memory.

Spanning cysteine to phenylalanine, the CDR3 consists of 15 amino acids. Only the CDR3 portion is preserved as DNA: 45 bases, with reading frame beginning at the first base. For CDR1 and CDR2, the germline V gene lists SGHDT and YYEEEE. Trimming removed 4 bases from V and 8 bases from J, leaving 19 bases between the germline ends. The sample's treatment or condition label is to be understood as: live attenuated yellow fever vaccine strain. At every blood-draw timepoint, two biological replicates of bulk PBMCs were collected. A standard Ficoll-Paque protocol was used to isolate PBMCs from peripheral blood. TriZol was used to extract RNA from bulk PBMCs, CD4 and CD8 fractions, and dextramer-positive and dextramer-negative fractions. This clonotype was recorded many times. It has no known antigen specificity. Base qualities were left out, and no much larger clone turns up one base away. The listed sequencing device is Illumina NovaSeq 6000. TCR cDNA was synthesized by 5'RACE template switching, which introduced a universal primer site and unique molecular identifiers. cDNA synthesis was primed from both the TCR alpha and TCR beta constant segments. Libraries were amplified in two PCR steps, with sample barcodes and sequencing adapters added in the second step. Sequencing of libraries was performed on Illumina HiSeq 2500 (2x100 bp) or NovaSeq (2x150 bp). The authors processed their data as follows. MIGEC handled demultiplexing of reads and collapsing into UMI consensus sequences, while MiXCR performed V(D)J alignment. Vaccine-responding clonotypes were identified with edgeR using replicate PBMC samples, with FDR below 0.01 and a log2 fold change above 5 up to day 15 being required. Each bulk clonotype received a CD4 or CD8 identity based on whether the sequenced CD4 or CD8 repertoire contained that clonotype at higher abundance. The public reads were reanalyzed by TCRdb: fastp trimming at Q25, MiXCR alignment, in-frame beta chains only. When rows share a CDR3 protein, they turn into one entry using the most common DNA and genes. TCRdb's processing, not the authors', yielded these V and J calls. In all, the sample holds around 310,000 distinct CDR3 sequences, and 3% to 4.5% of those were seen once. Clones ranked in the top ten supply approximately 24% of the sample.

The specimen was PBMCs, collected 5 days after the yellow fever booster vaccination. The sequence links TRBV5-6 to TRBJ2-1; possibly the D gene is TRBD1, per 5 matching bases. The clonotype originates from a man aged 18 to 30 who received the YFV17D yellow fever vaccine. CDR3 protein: CASSGNGALIHEQFF. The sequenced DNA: TGTGCCAGCAGCGGGAATGGGGCCCTTATCCATGAGCAGTTCTTC.